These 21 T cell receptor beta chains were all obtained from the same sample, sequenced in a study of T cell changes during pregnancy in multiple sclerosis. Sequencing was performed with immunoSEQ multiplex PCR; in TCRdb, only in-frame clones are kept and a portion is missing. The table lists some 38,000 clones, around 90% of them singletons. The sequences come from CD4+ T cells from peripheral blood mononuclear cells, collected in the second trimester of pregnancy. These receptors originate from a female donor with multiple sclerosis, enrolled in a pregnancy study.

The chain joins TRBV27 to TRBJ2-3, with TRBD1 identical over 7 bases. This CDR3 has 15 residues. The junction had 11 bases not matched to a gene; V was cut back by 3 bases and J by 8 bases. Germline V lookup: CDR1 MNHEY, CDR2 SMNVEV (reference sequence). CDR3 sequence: CASSFEGRPGGTQYF. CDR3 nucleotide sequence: TGTGCCAGCAGTTTTGAGGGACGCCCAGGGGGTACGCAGTATTTT.

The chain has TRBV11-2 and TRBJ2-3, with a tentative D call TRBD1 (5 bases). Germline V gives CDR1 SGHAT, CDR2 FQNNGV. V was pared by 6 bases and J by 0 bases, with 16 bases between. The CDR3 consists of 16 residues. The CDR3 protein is CASSPSDSSSTDTQYF. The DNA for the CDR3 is TGTGCCAGCAGTCCGTCCGACAGTTCTAGCACAGATACGCAGTATTTT.

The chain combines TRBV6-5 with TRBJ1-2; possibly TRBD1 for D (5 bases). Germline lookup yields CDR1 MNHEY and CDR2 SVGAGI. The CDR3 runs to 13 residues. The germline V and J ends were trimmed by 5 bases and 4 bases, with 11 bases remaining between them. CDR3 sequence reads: CASSPPGGYGYTF. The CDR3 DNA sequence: TGTGCCAGCAGTCCCCCCGGGGGCTATGGCTACACCTTC.

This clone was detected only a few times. The CDR3 DNA follows: TGTGCCAGCAGCTGGTGGGGACAAACCTACGAGCAGTACTTC. It codes for CASSWWGQTYEQYF. This chain connects TRBV5-6 to TRBJ2-7; D might be TRBD1 (6 bases). The germline V and J ends were trimmed by 3 bases and 2 bases, with 12 bases remaining between them. The germline CDR1 and CDR2 sequences are SGHDT and YYEEEE. The CDR3 is 14 amino acids.

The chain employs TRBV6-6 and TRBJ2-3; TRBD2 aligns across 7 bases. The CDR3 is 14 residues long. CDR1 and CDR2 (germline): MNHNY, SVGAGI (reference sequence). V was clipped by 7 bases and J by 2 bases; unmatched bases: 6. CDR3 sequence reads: CASTPSGITDTQYF. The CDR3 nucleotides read TGTGCCAGCACCCCCAGCGGGATCACAGATACGCAGTATTTT.

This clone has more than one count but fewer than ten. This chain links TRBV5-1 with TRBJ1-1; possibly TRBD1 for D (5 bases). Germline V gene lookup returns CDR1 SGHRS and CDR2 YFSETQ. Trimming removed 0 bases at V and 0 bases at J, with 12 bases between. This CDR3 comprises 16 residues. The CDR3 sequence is CASSLVGAGLNTEAFF. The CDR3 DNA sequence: TGCGCCAGCAGCTTGGTTGGGGCAGGGCTGAACACTGAAGCTTTCTTT.

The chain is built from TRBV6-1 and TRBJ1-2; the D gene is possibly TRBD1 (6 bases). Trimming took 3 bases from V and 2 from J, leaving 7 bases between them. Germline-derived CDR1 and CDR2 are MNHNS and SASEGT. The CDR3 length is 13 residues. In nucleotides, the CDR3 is TGTGCCAGCAGTGACAGGGGAAACTATGGCTACACCTTC. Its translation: CASSDRGNYGYTF.

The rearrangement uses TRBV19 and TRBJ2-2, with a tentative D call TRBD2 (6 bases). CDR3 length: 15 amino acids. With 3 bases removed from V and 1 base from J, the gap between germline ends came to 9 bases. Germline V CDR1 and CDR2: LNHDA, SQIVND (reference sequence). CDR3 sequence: CASSMRRENTGELFF. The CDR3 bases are TGTGCCAGTAGTATGCGGCGGGAGAACACCGGGGAGCTGTTTTTT.

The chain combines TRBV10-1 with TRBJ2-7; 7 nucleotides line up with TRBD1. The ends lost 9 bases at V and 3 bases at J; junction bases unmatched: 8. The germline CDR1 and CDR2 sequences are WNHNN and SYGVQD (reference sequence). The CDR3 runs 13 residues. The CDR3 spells CASPKDRNYEQYF. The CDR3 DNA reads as TGCGCCAGTCCCAAGGACAGGAACTACGAGCAGTACTTC.

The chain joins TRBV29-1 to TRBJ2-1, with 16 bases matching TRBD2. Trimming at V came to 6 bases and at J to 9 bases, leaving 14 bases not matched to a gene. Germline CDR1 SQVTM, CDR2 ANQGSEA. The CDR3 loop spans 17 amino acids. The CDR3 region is CSVGTSGRELIPREQFF. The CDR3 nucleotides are TGCAGCGTGGGGACTAGCGGGAGGGAGTTAATACCACGTGAGCAGTTCTTC.

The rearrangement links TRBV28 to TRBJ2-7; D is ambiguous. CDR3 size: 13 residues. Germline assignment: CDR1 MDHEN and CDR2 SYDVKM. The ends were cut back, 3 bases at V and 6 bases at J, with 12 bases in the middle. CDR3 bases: TGTGCCAGCAGTTTTCTCTCCCCCTCCGAGCAGTACTTC. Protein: CASSFLSPSEQYF.

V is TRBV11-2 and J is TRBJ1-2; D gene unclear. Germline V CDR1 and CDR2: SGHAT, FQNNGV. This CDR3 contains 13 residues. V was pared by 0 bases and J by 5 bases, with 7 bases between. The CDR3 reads CASSLDQKYGYTF. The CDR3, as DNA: TGTGCCAGCAGCTTAGATCAGAAGTATGGCTACACCTTC. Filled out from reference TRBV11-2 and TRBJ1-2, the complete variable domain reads EAGVAQSPRYKIIEKRQSVAFWCNPISGHATLYWYQQILGQGPKLLIQFQNNGVVDDSQLPKDRFSAERLKGVDSTLKIQPAKLEDSAVYLCASSLDQKYGYTFGSGTRLTVV.

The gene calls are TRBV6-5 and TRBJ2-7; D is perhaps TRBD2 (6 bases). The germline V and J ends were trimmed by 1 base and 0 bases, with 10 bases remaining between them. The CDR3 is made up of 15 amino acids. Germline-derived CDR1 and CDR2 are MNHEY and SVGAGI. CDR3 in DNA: TGTGCCAGCAGTTACTTTGGGGGGAGCTCCTACGAGCAGTACTTC. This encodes CASSYFGGSSYEQYF.

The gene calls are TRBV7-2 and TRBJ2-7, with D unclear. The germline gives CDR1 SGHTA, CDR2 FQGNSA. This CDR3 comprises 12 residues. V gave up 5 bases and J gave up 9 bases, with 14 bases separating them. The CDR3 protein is CASSERPYPQYF. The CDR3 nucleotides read TGTGCCAGCAGCGAACGTCCCTATCCGCAGTACTTC.

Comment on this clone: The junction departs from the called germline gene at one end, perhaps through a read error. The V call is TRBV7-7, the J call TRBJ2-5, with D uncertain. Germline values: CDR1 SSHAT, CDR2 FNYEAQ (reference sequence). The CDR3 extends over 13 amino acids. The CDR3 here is CASSLGLVETQYF. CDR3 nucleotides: TGTGCTAGCAGCTTAGGGCTAGTTGAGACCCAGTACTTC.

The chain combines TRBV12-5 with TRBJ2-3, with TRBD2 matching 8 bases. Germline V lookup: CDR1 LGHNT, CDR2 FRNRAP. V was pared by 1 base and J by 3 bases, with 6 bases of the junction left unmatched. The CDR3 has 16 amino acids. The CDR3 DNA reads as TGTGCTAGTGGTTTGGGCCAGCGGGGGCAGACAGATACGCAGTATTTT. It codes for CASGLGQRGQTDTQYF. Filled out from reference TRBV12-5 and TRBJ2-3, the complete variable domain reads DARVTQTPRHKVTEMGQEVTMRCQPILGHNTVFWYRQTMMQGLELLAYFRNRAPLDDSGMPKDRFSAEMPDATLATLKIQPSEPRDSAVYFCASGLGQRGQTDTQYFGPGTRLTVL.

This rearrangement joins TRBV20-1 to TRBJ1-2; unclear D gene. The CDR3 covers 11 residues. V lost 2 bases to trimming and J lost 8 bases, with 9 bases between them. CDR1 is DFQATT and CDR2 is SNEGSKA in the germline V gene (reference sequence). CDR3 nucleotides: TGCAGTGCTAGAAACTCCGGGGGCTACACCTTC. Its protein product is CSARNSGGYTF.

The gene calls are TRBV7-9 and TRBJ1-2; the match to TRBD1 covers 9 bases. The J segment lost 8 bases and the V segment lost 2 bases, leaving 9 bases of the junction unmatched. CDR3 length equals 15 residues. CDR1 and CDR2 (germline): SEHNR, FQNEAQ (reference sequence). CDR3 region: CASSLPRTGEVGYTF. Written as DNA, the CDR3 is TGTGCCAGCAGCTTACCCAGGACAGGGGAAGTGGGCTACACCTTC.

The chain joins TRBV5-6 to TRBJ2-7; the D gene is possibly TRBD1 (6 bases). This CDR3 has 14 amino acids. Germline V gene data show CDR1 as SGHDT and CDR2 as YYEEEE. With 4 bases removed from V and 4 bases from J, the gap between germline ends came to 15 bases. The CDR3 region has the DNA TGTGCCAGCAGCACCGGGACACTCATTTACGAGCAGTACTTC. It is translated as CASSTGTLIYEQYF.

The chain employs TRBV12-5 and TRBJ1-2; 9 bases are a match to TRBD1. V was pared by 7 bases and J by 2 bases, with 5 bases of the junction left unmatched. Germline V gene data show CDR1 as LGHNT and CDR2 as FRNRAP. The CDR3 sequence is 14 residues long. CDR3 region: CASASGTGNYGYTF. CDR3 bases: TGTGCTAGTGCCTCCGGGACAGGGAACTATGGCTACACCTTC.

The CDR3 DNA is TGTGCCAGCAGTGACAGCCACAGCAGCACAGATACGCAGTATTTT. It specifies CASSDSHSSTDTQYF. The V call is TRBV6-4, the J call TRBJ2-3; no clear D gene. This CDR3 spans 15 amino acids. The V gene lost 2 bases and the J gene lost 0 bases, with 9 bases spanning the gap. Per germline, CDR1 MRHNA and CDR2 SNTAGT.